This T cell receptor beta chain was observed in a study of cytomegalovirus exposure and HLA in healthy donors. The study's findings and limits: Analysis performed later showed TCR beta chains linked to HLA being more clonally expanded than equally common others.

Nominal health characterized the donors when sampled, though unrecorded immune exposures were likely. The PCR had 60 Vbeta and 13 Jbeta primers. The data were produced by immunoSEQ multiplex PCR, yet TCRdb's version contains in-frame clones alone and is incomplete. The sample lists 120,000 or so clones, 78% occurring once. The length of the CDR3 is 15 residues. Per germline, CDR1 LNHDA and CDR2 SQIVND (reference sequence). V gave up 3 bases and J gave up 9 bases, with 18 bases separating them. This clone was detected only a few times. Its target is not known. The receptor's source is a woman in her forties in good health and CMV-seronegative. The chain combines TRBV19 with TRBJ2-4, with D possibly being TRBD1 (6 bases). Sequencing was performed on PBMCs. The DNA for the CDR3 is TGTGCCAGTAGTATTGCCCCAGGGGCGCGGTCCATTCAGTACTTC. It is translated as CASSIAPGARSIQYF.